This TCR beta chain was recovered during a study of beta chain features in type 1 diabetes. All of the sorted populations showed purity greater than 95%. A remark on this clone: The antigen is not known.

Germline V CDR1 and CDR2: SGHRS, YFSETQ. J gave up 0 bases and V 8 bases, and 13 bases lay outside the gene matches. This CDR3 has 16 amino acids. Study conclusions and caveats: A definitive answer on HLA type influencing TCRB rearrangement was not reached here. There was a moderate but significant shortening of TCRB CDR3s in all four CD4+ subsets of Type 1 diabetes patients.

The investigators reverse transcribed all of the isolated RNA, so they sequenced expressed TCRB transcripts. The repertoire was sequenced with immunoSEQ multiplex PCR; TCRdb's copy has only in-frame clones and lacks some. The profile shows around 280,000 clones, 15% of them singletons. This rearrangement joins TRBV5-1 to TRBJ1-1; the match to TRBD1 covers 7 bases. The clonotype was recovered from a man between 18 and 29 years old with type 1 diabetes. Sequencing was done on a sample of naive CD4+ T cells from blood. In DNA form, the CDR3 reads TGCGCCAGTTCTCCGGGACAGTTCTCCTTGAACACTGAAGCTTTCTTT. It translates to CASSPGQFSLNTEAFF.